This TCR beta chain was obtained from a study of Graves' ophthalmopathy and Graves' hyperthyroidism. Across the whole study: Prior to any treatment, peripheral blood was collected at the time of initial diagnosis.

The ends were cut back, 0 bases at V and 8 bases at J, with 11 bases in the middle. The CDR3 extends over 15 amino acids. Germline V CDR1 and CDR2: SNHLY, FYNNEI. Beta-chain TCR CDR3 regions were amplified from RNA transcripts. Second-round multiplex PCR came after a first-round RT-PCR that employed HTBI primers. TCRdb re-called the multiplex PCR reads with MiXCR, one entry per CDR3 protein. The sample has roughly 610,000 distinct CDR3 sequences; 20% to 25% are singletons. Sequencing was carried out using peripheral blood. The J gene is TRBJ1-6, the V gene TRBV2, with unresolved D. The TCR comes from a woman younger than 35 with stable Graves' hyperthyroidism. Some clones in this sample may be carry-over from other donors' samples. The CDR3 DNA reads TGTGCCAGCAGTGAAGCTGAGTCAGCCTATTCACCCCTCCACTTT. It yields the protein CASSEAESAYSPLHF. The complete variable domain, with remaining parts taken from reference TRBV2 and TRBJ1-6, reads EPEVTQTPSHQVTQMGQEVILRCVPISNHLYFYWYRQILGQKVEFLVSFYNNEISEKSEIFDDQFSVERPDGSNFTLKIRSTKLEDSAMYFCASSEAESAYSPLHFGNGTRLTVT.